The 11 T cell receptor beta chains given below trace back to one sample, sequenced in a study of T cells in Graves' hyperthyroidism and ophthalmopathy. Using RNA transcripts as the source, TCR beta CDR3 regions were amplified. Initially, a first-round RT-PCR of the TCR CDR3 employed the HTBI primer set. One entry per CDR3 protein, called by TCRdb with MiXCR from the multiplex PCR reads. The data contain just over 550,000 distinct CDR3 sequences, 46% of them singletons. Sequenced material: peripheral blood or thyroid tissue (not recorded which). The receptors stem from a woman under 30 with Graves' hyperthyroidism.

In this sample, this clonotype turned up many times. The rearrangement uses TRBV7-3 and TRBJ1-5, with TRBD1 as a possible D gene (5 bases). Germline CDR1 and CDR2: SGHTA and FQGTGA. The CDR3 runs to 13 residues. V was clipped by 5 bases and J by 7 bases, with 12 bases between them. The CDR3: CASSLQTGQPQHF. CDR3 coding DNA: TGTGCCAGCAGCCTCCAAACAGGCCAGCCCCAGCATTTT.

The CDR3 DNA follows: TGCAGTGCTAGACTAGCGGAGAACACCGGGGAGCTGTTTTTT. Protein: CSARLAENTGELFF. The chain recombines TRBV20-1 with TRBJ2-2, with 7 bases that match TRBD2. The CDR3 length is 14 residues. J was trimmed by 1 base and V by 2 bases; bases with no gene match: 1. CDR1 and CDR2 from the germline V gene are DFQATT and SNEGSKA (reference sequence).

The gene calls are TRBV5-5 and TRBJ2-2; D is uncertain. V lost 4 bases and J 7 bases, leaving 11 bases between the germline ends. This CDR3 spans 13 amino acids. CDR1 and CDR2 from the germline V gene are SGHKS and YYEKEE (reference sequence). CDR3 residues: CASSQDWGGELFF. CDR3 nucleotides: TGTGCCAGCAGCCAAGATTGGGGCGGGGAGCTGTTTTTT.

This rearrangement joins TRBV12-3 or TRBV12-4 to TRBJ1-3; D remains unclear. Trimming took 6 bases from V and 1 from J, leaving 10 bases between them. The CDR3 sequence is 14 residues long. The CDR3 loop is CASSSQWSGNTIYF. In DNA, the CDR3 is TGTGCCAGCAGCTCACAGTGGTCTGGAAACACCATATATTTT.

This clonotype was seen only a few times. The chain recombines TRBV2 with TRBJ1-2; 9 bases are shared with TRBD1. This CDR3 has 15 residues. From germline, CDR1 is SNHLY and CDR2 FYNNEI. V dropped 6 bases and J dropped 4; count of bases not matched to a gene: 9. The CDR3 DNA follows: TGTGCCAGCAGACCTACAGGGGGCGAGGGCTATGGCTACACCTTC. The encoded protein is CASRPTGGEGYGYTF.

This clonotype was counted a single time. This chain links TRBV12-3 or TRBV12-4 with TRBJ2-7; 12 nucleotides line up with TRBD2. The ends lost 5 bases at V and 0 bases at J; junction bases unmatched: 14. The CDR3 spans 19 residues. The CDR3 DNA reads TGTGCCAGCAGTCCAACTAGCGGGAGGCCTACTCCAAGCTCCTACGAGCAGTACTTC. Protein: CASSPTSGRPTPSSYEQYF.

This clonotype showed up just once. CDR3 DNA: TGTGCCAGCAGCTTCGGAACTAGCGGGGCGGTGTTGGAGACCCAGTACTTC. Its translation: CASSFGTSGAVLETQYF. The V and J genes are TRBV7-9 and TRBJ2-5; TRBD2 matches at 10 bases. Trimming removed 3 bases from V and 5 bases from J; junction bases left unmatched: 12. The germline CDR1 and CDR2 sequences are SEHNR and FQNEAQ (reference sequence). The CDR3 covers 17 residues.

This clonotype occurred many times. The chain recombines TRBV24-1 with TRBJ1-2, with no clear D. Trimming pared 5 bases from V and 0 bases from J, leaving 12 bases between. CDR3 length: 15 residues. Per germline, CDR1 KGHDR and CDR2 SFDVKD. The DNA for the CDR3 is TGTGCCACCAGTGGTGGGTCTCTAGCTAACTATGGCTACACCTTC. Its translation: CATSGGSLANYGYTF.

This clonotype was seen just once. The rearrangement uses TRBV5-1 and TRBJ1-4; unclear D gene. Deletions cut 4 bases from V and 4 bases from J, with 20 bases between. The CDR3 has 17 amino acids. Germline V gives CDR1 SGHRS, CDR2 YFSETQ. CDR3 sequence reads: CASSPGLLGNYNEKLFF. The CDR3, as DNA: TGCGCCAGCAGCCCTGGACTTCTCGGGAATTATAATGAAAAACTGTTTTTT.

The chain combines TRBV7-9 with TRBJ1-6, with 10 bases matching TRBD1. The J segment lost 9 bases and the V segment lost 4 bases, leaving 15 bases of the junction unmatched. Germline CDR1 reads SEHNR; CDR2 reads FQNEAQ (reference sequence). The CDR3 consists of 18 residues. CDR3 sequence: CASSSGPGTGDPGSPLHF. The DNA of the CDR3 is TGTGCCAGCAGCTCTGGTCCAGGGACAGGGGACCCAGGTTCACCCCTCCACTTT.

The V gene is TRBV19, the J gene TRBJ2-7; perhaps TRBD1 as D (6 bases). This CDR3 is built from 15 residues. The V gene lost 5 bases and the J gene lost 2 bases, with 16 bases spanning the gap. Germline CDR1 reads LNHDA; CDR2 reads SQIVND (reference sequence). Written as DNA, the CDR3 is TGTGCCAGTAGTTTTGCCGGGACATTCCCCTACGAGCAGTACTTC. Its protein product is CASSFAGTFPYEQYF.